The 7 T cell receptor beta chains below all came from one sample that was sequenced in a study of shared T cell receptors in the human thymus (dated by TCRdb to the early 2020s). Library preparation employed the immunoSEQ multiplex PCR assay. Not all clones reach the TCRdb copy of this immuneACCESS table, which keeps in-frame sequences only. Checked studies attribute under half of the gap to unresolved V genes and leave the rest unexplained. The sample contains hundreds of thousands of clones, approximately 88% of them found a single time. The ten largest make up 0.0085% to 0.012% of the sample. This sample also appeared in a second study, on human thymus T cells.

The material sequenced was thymocytes. The source of these receptors is a boy younger than two with a congenital heart defect. Donor details come from another sample of the same person, matched by shared clones.

The rearrangement joins TRBV7-9 to TRBJ2-1; D perhaps matches TRBD2 (7 bases). V shed 2 bases and J shed 4 bases, with 15 bases lying between them. The CDR3 contains 16 residues. The germline V gene has CDR1 SEHNR and CDR2 FQNEAQ (reference sequence). CDR3 in DNA: TGTGCCAGCAGCTTAAAGGGGGGGGTGCGGTACAATGAGCAGTTCTTC. It specifies CASSLKGGVRYNEQFF.

The chain employs TRBV11-1 and TRBJ2-7; TRBD1 matches at 12 bases. CDR3 length equals 17 residues. CDR1 and CDR2 (germline): SGHAT, FQDESV (reference sequence). After removal of 0 bases from V and 2 bases from J, the junction contained 5 bases not matched to a gene. The CDR3 coding sequence is TGTGCCAGCAGCTTAGCAGATCGGGACAGGGGGCCCTACGAGCAGTACTTC. Amino acid sequence: CASSLADRDRGPYEQYF.

The chain recombines TRBV21-1 with TRBJ2-7; the D segment call TRBD2 is taken from the table without a DNA check. TRBV21-1 is termed a pseudogene. The CDR3 runs 15 residues. For the CDR3, the DNA is TGTGCCAGCAGCCCCCGGCCAGGGAGGTTCTACGAGCAGTACTTC. It translates to CASSPRPGRFYEQYF.

A few counts support this clone. This chain joins TRBV15 and TRBJ2-2; 14 nucleotides match TRBD2. The germline CDR1 and CDR2 sequences are LNHNV and YYDKDF (reference sequence). The CDR3 consists of 23 residues. V lost 0 bases, J lost 1 base, and 16 bases stayed unmatched. The CDR3 nucleotides are TGTGCCACCAGCAGAGAGGGGTTGACCTACTCGGGGACTAGCGGGAGGAACACCGGGGAGCTGTTTTTT. Protein: CATSREGLTYSGTSGRNTGELFF.

The CDR3: CASSMASGEIYEQYF. CDR3 in DNA: TGTGCCAGTAGTATGGCTAGCGGGGAGATCTACGAGCAGTACTTC. The chain joins TRBV19 to TRBJ2-7; 9 bases match TRBD2. The length of the CDR3 is 15 residues. Germline CDR1 LNHDA, CDR2 SQIVND (reference sequence). J gave up 3 bases and V 3 bases, and 6 bases lay outside the gene matches.

The chain employs TRBV25-1 and TRBJ2-1; 11 bases line up with TRBD2. Germline V gene sequence: CDR1 MGHDK, CDR2 SYGVNS. Trimming took 5 bases from V and 5 from J; bases not matched to a gene: 5. The CDR3 contains 15 residues. The CDR3 is CASSLAGGPHNEQFF. The CDR3 DNA is TGTGCCAGCAGTTTAGCGGGAGGGCCCCACAATGAGCAGTTCTTC.

J is TRBJ2-4 and V is TRBV5-1; 14 nucleotides line up with TRBD2. The CDR3 is 20 amino acids. The germline gives CDR1 SGHRS, CDR2 YFSETQ. Trimming at V came to 0 bases and at J to 0 bases, leaving 8 bases not matched to a gene. CDR3 coding DNA: TGCGCCAGCAGCTTGGATGGGACTAGCGGGAGCGGGGGAGCCAAAAACATTCAGTACTTC. The encoded protein is CASSLDGTSGSGGAKNIQYF.